These 15 T cell receptor beta chains were sequenced from one sample in a study of shared clonotypes between healthy human individuals. Here immunoSEQ multiplex PCR was the method, and the copy in TCRdb shows in-frame clones only, minus some. The data contain around 690,000 clones, less than 95% of them seen just once; the ten biggest clones take up 34%. Specimen: memory CD8+ T cells from PBMCs. Subset defined: CD45RO+ cells pooled with CCR7-negative TemRA cells. These receptor sequences come from a young man in good health. Some clones in this sample may be carry-over from other donors' samples.

In this sample, this clone turned up once. V and J are TRBV7-2 and TRBJ2-2; 10 nucleotides agree with TRBD1. J was trimmed by 6 bases and V by 6 bases; bases with no gene match: 10. Germline V gene data show CDR1 as SGHTA and CDR2 as FQGNSA. CDR3 length equals 16 residues. CDR3 residues: CASRFPTGGEAGELFF. The CDR3 bases are TGTGCCAGCAGGTTCCCGACAGGGGGCGAGGCCGGGGAGCTGTTTTTT. Looking up the rest from reference TRBV7-2 and TRBJ2-2 gives the full variable domain: GAGVSQSPSNKVTEKGKDVELRCDPISGHTALYWYRQSLGQGLEFLIYFQGNSAPDKSGLPSDRFSAERTGGSVSTLTIQRTQQEDSAVYLCASRFPTGGEAGELFFGEGSRLTVL.

A note on this clone: A far bigger clonotype differs at one base, so this is likely a read error. V and J are TRBV11-2 and TRBJ2-5; 12 nucleotides agree with TRBD2. The germline V gene encodes CDR1 SGHAT and CDR2 FQNNGV. CDR3 length: 16 amino acids. The CDR3 DNA is TGTGCCAGCAGCCCTTTTCCTAGCGGGAGGGCCGAGACCCTGTACTTC. It is translated as CASSPFPSGRAETLYF.

The chain employs TRBV6-1 and TRBJ2-3, with D uncertain. CDR3 length: 13 residues. V lost 5 bases to trimming and J lost 2 bases, with 8 bases between them. Per the germline V gene, CDR1 is MNHNS and CDR2 is SASEGT. CDR3 amino acids: CASSTEFTDTQYF. The DNA for the CDR3 is TGTGCCAGCAGTACCGAGTTCACAGATACGCAGTATTTT.

This clone has a single count. This chain links TRBV10-1 with TRBJ1-1; 7 positions match TRBD1. Trimming took 4 bases from V and 5 from J; bases not matched to a gene: 13. This CDR3 contains 16 residues. Germline CDR1 reads WNHNN; CDR2 reads SYGVQD (reference sequence). DNA of the CDR3: TGCGCCAGCAGTGGGACAAACAGGGGAGCTGAGACTGAAGCTTTCTTT. This translates into CASSGTNRGAETEAFF.

This chain connects TRBV25-1 to TRBJ1-2; D is undetermined. The ends were cut back, 6 bases at V and 6 bases at J, with 14 bases in the middle. The CDR3 loop spans 13 amino acids. Germline V gene data show CDR1 as MGHDK and CDR2 as SYGVNS. Here the CDR3 reads CASRLVWTDGYTF. Here the CDR3 DNA reads TGTGCCAGCAGGTTGGTCTGGACGGATGGCTACACCTTC.

The V gene is TRBV2, the J gene TRBJ2-7; TRBD2 matches 7 bases. Losses at the gene ends were 7 bases for V and 3 bases for J; bases not matched to a gene: 12. The CDR3 is 15 amino acids. CDR1 is SNHLY and CDR2 is FYNNEI in the germline V gene. CDR3 in DNA: TGTGCCAGCACGCGGGACGGGGGGTCATTCTACGAGCAGTACTTC. Protein: CASTRDGGSFYEQYF.

This clone occurred once. The chain uses TRBV6-5 and TRBJ2-1; D gene unclear. The CDR3 is made up of 12 amino acids. V lost 6 bases, J lost 8 bases, and 11 bases lay in between. CDR1 is MNHEY, CDR2 SVGAGI, per germline. This CDR3 is CASSTGPDEQFF. Written as DNA, the CDR3 is TGTGCCAGCAGCACTGGACCCGATGAGCAGTTCTTC.

J is TRBJ1-5 and V is TRBV28, with 9 nucleotides matching TRBD1. CDR1 MDHEN and CDR2 SYDVKM come from the germline V gene. The CDR3 consists of 15 residues. V shed 8 bases, J shed 0 bases, and the junction held 5 bases outside the gene matches. CDR3 loop: CASRDRAYSNQPQHF. Here the CDR3 DNA reads TGTGCCAGCCGGGACAGGGCCTATAGCAATCAGCCCCAGCATTTT.

This clone was picked up one time. This chain links TRBV7-8 with TRBJ1-1; D is undetermined. V shed 2 bases and J shed 3 bases, with 7 bases lying between them. The germline CDR1 and CDR2 sequences are SGHVS and FQNEAQ. The CDR3 length is 13 residues. The CDR3 nucleotides read TGTGCCAGCAGCTTAAACCCTGACACTGAAGCTTTCTTT. Its translation is CASSLNPDTEAFF.

The rearrangement joins TRBV19 to TRBJ2-1, with D hard to call. The germline gives CDR1 LNHDA, CDR2 SQIVND (reference sequence). The CDR3 loop spans 15 amino acids. Trimming removed 7 bases from V and 2 bases from J, with 15 bases in between. The CDR3 DNA reads TGTGCCAGTATCCCCTCGGGTTTGCCCTACAATGAGCAGTTCTTC. This encodes CASIPSGLPYNEQFF.

The gene calls are TRBV13 and TRBJ2-1; 10 bases are a match to TRBD2. After removal of 4 bases from V and 8 bases from J, the junction contained 8 bases not matched to a gene. The V gene's germline CDR1 is PRHDT and CDR2 FYEKMQ (reference sequence). The CDR3 is 15 amino acids. CDR3 residues: CASSSRLAGDHEQFF. CDR3 DNA: TGTGCCAGCAGCTCTAGACTAGCGGGCGACCATGAGCAGTTCTTC.

The J gene is TRBJ1-1, the V gene TRBV6-1; no definite D call. The germline CDR1 and CDR2 sequences are MNHNS and SASEGT. The germline V and J ends were trimmed by 2 bases and 2 bases, with 12 bases remaining between them. The CDR3 runs to 15 residues. CDR3: CASSESLSGNTEAFF. The CDR3 nucleotides read TGTGCCAGCAGTGAATCACTGTCAGGAAACACTGAAGCTTTCTTT.

This clone was counted once. V and J are TRBV7-2 and TRBJ1-3, with D possibly being TRBD1 (6 bases). Trimming stripped 2 bases from V and 5 bases from J, with 7 bases between. The germline gives CDR1 SGHTA, CDR2 FQGNSA. This CDR3 comprises 13 residues. CDR3 amino acids: CASSLQGRNTIYF. In DNA form, the CDR3 reads TGTGCCAGCAGCTTACAGGGGAGAAACACCATATATTTT.

The chain has TRBV7-9 and TRBJ2-1; the match to TRBD2 covers 8 bases. The ends lost 5 bases at V and 4 bases at J; junction bases unmatched: 10. Germline V CDR1 and CDR2: SEHNR, FQNEAQ (reference sequence). The CDR3 totals 16 residues. The CDR3 DNA is TGTGCCAGCAGCCCGATTAGCGGGAACAAGTACAATGAGCAGTTCTTC. It codes for CASSPISGNKYNEQFF.

The V call is TRBV30, the J call TRBJ1-2; D may be TRBD1 (5 bases). This CDR3 is 14 amino acids long. V lost 3 bases and J lost 1, with 12 bases in between. Germline V gene data show CDR1 as GTSNPN and CDR2 as SVGIG (reference sequence). For the CDR3, the DNA is TGTGCCTGGAGGACCTCAGGGTTTAACTATGGCTACACCTTC. Translated, it gives CAWRTSGFNYGYTF.